Each of the 21 T cell receptor beta chains below was sequenced from the same sample in a study of post-analysis software for immune sequencing data. Study findings and constraints: TRBV5-6, TRBV5-1 and TRBV20-1 were among five TRBV segments more frequent in patients than controls.

Built from TCR beta cDNA, the libraries had unique molecular identifiers in them. TCRdb re-called the PCR reads with MiXCR, one entry per CDR3 protein. The sample holds fewer than 700,000 distinct CDR3 sequences, roughly 40% seen once. These TCRs are of unknown antigen specificity. The specimen was blood. Receptors were obtained from a girl aged 5-17 years with multiple sclerosis.

The chain combines TRBV7-2 with TRBJ2-1; 9 bases are a match to TRBD2. Trimming at V came to 0 bases and at J to 8 bases, leaving 8 bases not matched to a gene. Germline values: CDR1 SGHTA, CDR2 FQGNSA. CDR3 length: 16 amino acids. Written as DNA, the CDR3 is TGTACCAGCAGCTTAGCGGCGGGGGGGCTTTTCTATGAGCAGTTCTTC. As protein: CTSSLAAGGLFYEQFF.

The chain uses TRBV27 and TRBJ2-5; a possible D gene is TRBD1 (5 bases). The DNA end lines up better with TRBJ2-7; the J call may be wrong. CDR3 length: 14 residues. Germline V CDR1 and CDR2: MNHEY, SMNVEV (reference sequence). CDR3 in DNA: TGTGCCAGCAGTTTCTGGGCAGGGAAGGACGAGCAGTACTTC. This translates into CASSFWAGKDEQYF.

This clonotype has a handful of counts. This rearrangement joins TRBV12-3 or TRBV12-4 to TRBJ1-5; D is perhaps TRBD1 (5 bases). V shed 4 bases and J shed 7 bases, with 14 bases lying between them. The CDR3 runs 14 residues. For the CDR3, the DNA is TGTGCCAGCAGTTCAGAAGGGGCTGGGCAGCCCCAGCATTTT. Translation gives CASSSEGAGQPQHF.

Note on this clonotype: At one boundary the junction diverges from the germline segment, which might be a read error. The V and J genes are TRBV5-1 and TRBJ1-2; D gene uncertain. Germline CDR1 is SGHRS and CDR2 is YFSETQ. The CDR3 is 13 amino acids. For the CDR3, the DNA is TGCGCCAGCAGCTTCCGCGAAAAGTCTGGCAACACCTTC. It encodes CASSFREKSGNTF.

This clonotype has more than one count but fewer than ten. This sequence joins TRBV7-2 and TRBJ2-7; the match to TRBD1 covers 7 bases. Germline CDR1 SGHTA, CDR2 FQGNSA. The J segment lost 2 bases and the V segment lost 6 bases, leaving 4 bases of the junction unmatched. The CDR3 spans 13 residues. The CDR3 DNA sequence: TGTGCCAGCAGTGGGACAGCCACCTACGAGCAGTACTTC. It is translated as CASSGTATYEQYF.

A few counts support this clonotype. The V call is TRBV13, the J call TRBJ1-6; D gene ambiguous. The V and J ends lost 2 bases and 4 bases respectively, with 18 bases between them. This CDR3 contains 18 residues. CDR1 is PRHDT and CDR2 is FYEKMQ in the germline V gene (reference sequence). The chain's CDR3 is CASSLRTAAEQYNSPLHF. The CDR3 bases are TGTGCCAGCAGCTTACGAACTGCGGCAGAGCAATATAATTCACCCCTCCACTTT.

The sample holds a few counts of this clonotype. The chain uses TRBV5-1 and TRBJ1-4; TRBD1 matches 9 bases. Germline V CDR1 and CDR2: SGHRS, YFSETQ. With 5 bases clipped from V and 6 bases from J, the junction kept 5 bases outside the gene matches. The CDR3 loop spans 14 amino acids. CDR3: CASSGGQGHEKLFF. Written as DNA, the CDR3 is TGCGCCAGCAGTGGGGGACAGGGTCATGAAAAACTGTTTTTT.

This clonotype was counted a few times. The rearrangement uses TRBV7-9 and TRBJ2-4; D remains unclear. The J call may be mistaken, given a closer DNA end match to TRBJ2-7. This CDR3 contains 12 residues. Germline lookup yields CDR1 SEHNR and CDR2 FQNEAQ (reference sequence). The CDR3 region has the DNA TGTGCCAGCAGTCCAGTTTCCCTCGAGCAGTACTTC. Protein sequence: CASSPVSLEQYF.

The gene calls are TRBV5-1 and TRBJ1-1; D is uncertain. This CDR3 region has 12 residues. Germline-derived CDR1 and CDR2 are SGHRS and YFSETQ. V lost 4 bases to trimming and J lost 6 bases, with 10 bases between them. CDR3 bases: TGCGCCAGCAGCCCTGGGGTAGCTGAAGCTTTCTTT. It yields the protein CASSPGVAEAFF.

A remark on this clonotype: This may stem from a read error, because a much larger clone lies one nucleotide away. The rearrangement joins TRBV15 to TRBJ2-3, with no clear D. The CDR3 spans 13 residues. The germline V gene has CDR1 LNHNV and CDR2 YYDKDF (reference sequence). CDR3 sequence (DNA): TGTGCCACCAGCGGAGAAAGCACAGATACGCAGTATTTT. It codes for CATSGESTDTQYF. The variable domain in full, completed from reference TRBV15 and TRBJ2-3, reads DAMVIQNPRYQVTQFGKPVTLSCSQTLNHNVMYWYQQKSSQAPKLLFHYYDKDFNNEADTPDNFQSRRPNTSFCFLDIRSPGLGDTAMYLCATSGESTDTQYFGPGTRLTVL.

In its sample, this clonotype was seen a few times. The V and J genes are TRBV12-3 or TRBV12-4 and TRBJ1-1; D not resolved. The ends were cut back, 6 bases at V and 6 bases at J, with 14 bases in the middle. CDR3 length: 13 residues. For the CDR3, the DNA is TGTGCCAGCAGCCCCCAACGTAAGTCTGAAGCTTTCTTT. Translating gives CASSPQRKSEAFF.

This clonotype showed up just a few times. The chain combines TRBV20-1 with TRBJ2-4, with D tentatively TRBD2 (6 bases). The V gene's germline CDR1 is DFQATT and CDR2 SNEGSKA (reference sequence). Deletions cut 6 bases from V and 9 bases from J, with 15 bases between. The CDR3 runs to 12 residues. Written as DNA, the CDR3 is TGCAGTGCCATGGGGGGACTGGGCATTCAGTACTTC. It translates to CSAMGGLGIQYF.

The chain links TRBV5-8 to TRBJ1-1; D gene uncertain. Between the trimmed V and J ends, which lost 2 bases and 12 bases, there was a span of 11 bases. Germline assignment: CDR1 SGHTS and CDR2 YDEGEE. There are 11 residues in the CDR3. For the CDR3, the DNA is TGTGCCAGCAGCTTTCTGTCTGAGTCTTTCTTT. It codes for CASSFLSESFF.

The gene calls are TRBV12-3 or TRBV12-4 and TRBJ1-1, with 7 bases aligning to TRBD1. The CDR3 length is 14 residues. V shed 3 bases, J shed 14 bases, and the junction held 15 bases outside the gene matches. The CDR3 DNA sequence: TGTGCCAGCAGTTTGGACAGGTCAGGCAATGAGCAGTTCTTT. Translated: CASSLDRSGNEQFF.

Here the CDR3 reads CASSPWTTNNEQFF. The CDR3 region has the DNA TGTGCCAGCAGCCCATGGACTACCAACAATGAGCAGTTCTTC. V and J are TRBV7-2 and TRBJ2-1, with a possible D match to TRBD2 (6 bases). Deletions cut 5 bases from V and 5 bases from J, with 13 bases between. Germline V lookup: CDR1 SGHTA, CDR2 FQGNSA. The CDR3 length is 14 residues. Full variable domain (rest looked up from reference TRBV7-2 and TRBJ2-1): GAGVSQSPSNKVTEKGKDVELRCDPISGHTALYWYRQSLGQGLEFLIYFQGNSAPDKSGLPSDRFSAERTGGSVSTLTIQRTQQEDSAVYLCASSPWTTNNEQFFGPGTRLTVL.

This clonotype was detected only a few times. The rearrangement links TRBV4-1 to TRBJ2-3; D call uncertain. Trimming cost V 3 bases and J 0 bases, with 4 bases left between them. This CDR3 region has 13 residues. Germline lookup yields CDR1 MGHRA and CDR2 YSYEKL. The CDR3 is CASSHLSTDTQYF. The CDR3 DNA follows: TGCGCCAGCAGCCATCTCAGCACAGATACGCAGTATTTT.

The genes are TRBV30 and TRBJ2-1; TRBD2 might be the D (5 bases). The CDR3 is 14 residues long. Trimming left V 1 base short and J 8 bases short, with 15 bases between. Germline V gene data show CDR1 as GTSNPN and CDR2 as SVGIG (reference sequence). CDR3 sequence: CAWSARGRRYEQFF. The CDR3 nucleotides read TGTGCCTGGAGTGCAAGAGGGCGGAGGTATGAGCAGTTCTTC.

V and J are TRBV7-2 and TRBJ2-3, with D possibly matching TRBD2 (7 bases). CDR3 length equals 16 residues. V lost 3 bases to trimming and J lost 7 bases, with 20 bases between them. Germline CDR1 SGHTA, CDR2 FQGNSA. The CDR3 protein is CASSFGAGGGENTQYF. The CDR3 region has the DNA TGTGCCAGCAGCTTTGGGGCGGGCGGGGGCGAAAATACGCAGTATTTT.

The chain carries TRBV11-2 and TRBJ2-3; TRBD2 matches at 11 bases. This CDR3 comprises 16 residues. The V segment lost 3 bases and the J segment 0 bases; nucleotides outside the gene matches: 2. Germline V gives CDR1 SGHAT, CDR2 FQNNGV. CDR3 nucleotides: TGTGCCAGCAGCTTTTCTAGCGGGGGGAGCACAGATACGCAGTATTTT. It encodes CASSFSSGGSTDTQYF.

V gene TRBV4-1 combines with J gene TRBJ2-1; 7 nucleotides line up with TRBD2. V lost 4 bases to trimming and J lost 6 bases; unmatched junction nucleotides: 6. This CDR3 has 14 amino acids. CDR1 and CDR2 from the germline V gene are MGHRA and YSYEKL. The CDR3 loop is CASSRGLEGNEQFF. The CDR3 nucleotides are TGCGCCAGCAGCCGAGGACTAGAGGGCAATGAGCAGTTCTTC.

This rearrangement joins TRBV6-2 or TRBV6-3 to TRBJ2-7, with 7 positions matching TRBD1. After removal of 6 bases from V and 4 bases from J, the junction contained 9 bases not matched to a gene. Per the germline V gene, CDR1 is MNHEY and CDR2 is SVGEGT. CDR3 length equals 14 residues. In DNA form, the CDR3 reads TGTGCCAGCAGCACGGACAGGATCGAGTACGAGCAGTACTTC. Amino acids: CASSTDRIEYEQYF.